A selection of T cell receptor beta chains follows, all from one sample in a study of cytomegalovirus exposure and HLA in healthy donors. Data came from immunoSEQ multiplex PCR; TCRdb stores just in-frame clones and leaves some out. The repertoire includes 50,000 to 65,000 clones, more than 70% of them detected once, and roughly 23% sits in the top ten. The sequencing input was PBMCs. These receptor sequences come from a man aged 50 to 59 in good health and CMV-seropositive. CDR3s include the opening cysteine and the closing phenylalanine or tryptophan. Fields, in order: D gene, clone size, J gene, V gene, CDR3 protein, CDR3 DNA. D genes are given only for firm matches. Only part of the rows carry a size: once, few, many, or a class if the clone is expanded.

TRBD2 NA TRBJ2-1 TRBV5-6 CASSLLTSGGINEQFF TGTGCCAGCAGCCTTTTGACTAGCGGAGGAATCAATGAGCAGTTCTTC
NA NA TRBJ1-2 TRBV6-5 CASSNGQTYGYTF TGTGCCAGCAGCAACGGACAGACCTATGGCTACACCTTC
TRBD2 NA TRBJ2-2 TRBV7-9 CASSSSGRRNTGELFF TGTGCCAGCAGCTCGAGCGGGAGGCGTAACACCGGGGAGCTGTTTTTT
NA few TRBJ2-1 TRBV30 CAWGSFQRGFF TGTGCCTGGGGTTCTTTCCAGCGCGGGTTCTTC
TRBD1 NA TRBJ1-1 TRBV29-1 CSSSGAGGMNTEAFF TGCAGCTCCTCCGGGGCAGGGGGGATGAACACTGAAGCTTTCTTT
TRBD1 NA TRBJ1-6 TRBV7-9 CASSLVRDSWGSPLHF TGTGCCAGCAGCTTAGTTCGGGACAGCTGGGGTTCACCCCTCCACTTT
NA few TRBJ1-5 TRBV5-5 CASSLVVADNQPQHF TGTGCCAGCAGCTTGGTGGTGGCAGACAATCAGCCCCAGCATTTT
NA NA TRBJ2-1 TRBV18 CASSFRSGGKSFNEQFF TGTGCCAGCTCCTTCAGAAGCGGCGGGAAGTCATTCAATGAGCAGTTCTTC
TRBD2 NA TRBJ2-1 TRBV19 CASTDPGTSGREQFF TGTGCCAGTACCGACCCCGGGACTAGCGGGAGGGAGCAGTTCTTC
TRBD2 NA TRBJ2-7 TRBV5-4 CASRPSLAGVYEQYF TGTGCCAGCAGACCATCACTAGCGGGAGTTTACGAGCAGTACTTC
TRBD1 few TRBJ1-3 TRBV4-3 CASSQGRTGKVSGNTIYF TGCGCCAGCAGCCAGGGACGGACAGGGAAGGTGTCTGGAAACACCATATATTTT
NA NA TRBJ2-3 TRBV5-1 CASSLIDRPAADTQYF TGCGCCAGCAGCTTGATCGACAGGCCGGCCGCAGATACGCAGTATTTT
NA few TRBJ1-4 TRBV2 CASSARTPRVTTNEKLFF TGTGCCAGCAGTGCCCGGACACCACGAGTGACAACTAATGAAAAACTGTTTTTT
TRBD2 NA TRBJ2-7 TRBV11-2 CASSLVGGSSYEQYF TGTGCCAGCAGCTTAGTCGGCGGGAGCTCCTACGAGCAGTACTTC
TRBD1 NA TRBJ2-7 TRBV2 CARQGSYEQYF TGTGCCAGACAGGGGTCCTACGAGCAGTACTTC
TRBD1 NA TRBJ1-1 TRBV5-6 CASSWGTGGNTEAFF TGTGCCAGCAGCTGGGGGACAGGGGGGAACACTGAAGCTTTCTTT
NA NA TRBJ2-4 TRBV28 CASSSGGRRSKNIQYF TGTGCCAGCAGTTCAGGGGGGAGGCGGTCCAAAAACATTCAGTACTTC
NA NA TRBJ1-2 TRBV2 CASSGNPGGYTF TGTGCCAGCAGTGGCAACCCAGGGGGCTACACCTTC
NA NA TRBJ1-1 TRBV6-4 CASSATSSTEAFF TGTGCCAGCAGCGCCACAAGTTCCACTGAAGCTTTCTTT
TRBD2 NA TRBJ2-7 TRBV27 CASSLLAGISKEQYF TGTGCCAGCAGTTTGCTAGCGGGAATATCTAAGGAGCAGTACTTC
TRBD1 few TRBJ1-2 TRBV5-6 CASSLDRGSGYTF TGTGCCAGCAGCTTGGACAGGGGAAGCGGCTACACCTTC
NA NA TRBJ1-1 TRBV27 CASSLSLYYDGPGSEAFF TGTGCCAGCAGTTTATCCTTATATTATGACGGCCCCGGGAGTGAAGCTTTCTTT
NA few TRBJ2-5 TRBV7-6 CASSLVVQETQYF TGTGCCAGCAGCTTAGTAGTTCAAGAGACCCAGTACTTC
TRBD1 NA TRBJ1-1 TRBV18 CASSFRQGPWAEAFF TGTGCCAGCTCATTCCGACAGGGGCCCTGGGCTGAAGCTTTCTTT
NA once TRBJ1-5 TRBV2 CASSDPGQGWQPQHF TGTGCCAGCAGTGACCCGGGTCAGGGGTGGCAGCCCCAGCATTTT
NA once TRBJ1-2 TRBV6-1 CASSLDRIYGYTF TGTGCCAGCAGTCTCGACAGGATCTATGGCTACACCTTC
TRBD1 NA TRBJ2-3 TRBV19 CASSSQGHDTQYF TGTGCCAGTTCTTCACAGGGGCACGATACGCAGTATTTT
NA NA TRBJ2-3 TRBV27 CACSGMGFTDTQYF TGTGCCTGTTCGGGAATGGGCTTCACAGATACGCAGTATTTT
NA NA TRBJ1-6 TRBV9 CASSATLDSLNSPLHF TGTGCCAGCAGCGCCACCCTGGACAGTCTTAATTCACCCCTCCACTTT
TRBD2 NA TRBJ2-3 TRBV15 CATSSLLSGGLLSTDTQYF TGTGCCACCAGCAGTCTTCTGTCGGGGGGACTTCTTAGCACAGATACGCAGTATTTT
TRBD1 few TRBJ2-1 TRBV7-2 CASSLGTGEQFF TGTGCCAGCAGCTTAGGGACAGGCGAGCAGTTCTTC
NA NA TRBJ2-1 TRBV7-9 CASSLEDSYNEQFF TGTGCCAGCAGCTTAGAGGACAGCTACAATGAGCAGTTCTTC
NA NA TRBJ2-3 TRBV6-4 CASSVEGDSTDTQYF TGTGCCAGCAGTGTTGAGGGGGATAGCACAGATACGCAGTATTTT